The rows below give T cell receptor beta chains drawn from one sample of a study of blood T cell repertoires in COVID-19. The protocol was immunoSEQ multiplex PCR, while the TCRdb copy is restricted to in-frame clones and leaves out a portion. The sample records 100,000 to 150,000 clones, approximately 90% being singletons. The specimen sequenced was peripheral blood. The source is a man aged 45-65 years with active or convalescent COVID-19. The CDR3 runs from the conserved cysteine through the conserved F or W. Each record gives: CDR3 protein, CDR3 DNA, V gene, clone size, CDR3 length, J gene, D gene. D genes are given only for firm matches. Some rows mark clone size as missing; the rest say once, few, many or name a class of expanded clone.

CDR3 protein: CASSLGTVTDTQYF
CDR3 DNA: TGCGCCAGCAGCCTCGGGACTGTAACAGATACGCAGTATTTT
V gene: TRBV5-1
clone size: .
CDR3 length: 14
J gene: TRBJ2-3
D gene: .

CDR3 protein: CASSFRGTGELFF
CDR3 DNA: TGTGCCAGCAGTTTCAGGGGAACCGGGGAGCTGTTTTTT
V gene: TRBV28
clone size: .
CDR3 length: 13
J gene: TRBJ2-2
D gene: .

CDR3 protein: CASSLEKSYGGNQPQHF
CDR3 DNA: TGTGCCAGTAGTCTCGAGAAATCGTACGGAGGCAATCAGCCCCAGCATTTT
V gene: TRBV19
clone size: .
CDR3 length: 17
J gene: TRBJ1-5
D gene: .

CDR3 protein: CASSKSQGFQETQYF
CDR3 DNA: TGTGCCAGCTCAAAATCACAGGGGTTCCAAGAGACCCAGTACTTC
V gene: TRBV18
clone size: .
CDR3 length: 15
J gene: TRBJ2-5
D gene: TRBD1

CDR3 protein: CASSFTGGDETQYF
CDR3 DNA: TGCGCCAGCAGCTTCACAGGGGGGGATGAGACCCAGTACTTC
V gene: TRBV5-1
clone size: .
CDR3 length: 14
J gene: TRBJ2-5
D gene: .

CDR3 protein: CASSPDGGPSGNTIYF
CDR3 DNA: TGTGCCAGCAGCCCGGACGGAGGGCCATCTGGAAACACCATATATTTT
V gene: TRBV7-2
clone size: few
CDR3 length: 16
J gene: TRBJ1-3
D gene: .

CDR3 protein: CASKTGPPRAGELFF
CDR3 DNA: TGCGCCAGTAAGACAGGGCCCCCCCGGGCCGGGGAGCTGTTTTTT
V gene: TRBV5-1
clone size: once
CDR3 length: 15
J gene: TRBJ2-2
D gene: TRBD1

CDR3 protein: CAVVDRASTNEKLFF
CDR3 DNA: TGTGCTGTGGTGGACAGGGCCTCAACTAATGAAAAACTGTTTTTT
V gene: TRBV30
clone size: .
CDR3 length: 15
J gene: TRBJ1-4
D gene: TRBD1

CDR3 protein: CASSLRAAETQYF
CDR3 DNA: TGTGCCAGCAGCTTGCGAGCCGCGGAGACCCAGTACTTC
V gene: TRBV5-8
clone size: .
CDR3 length: 13
J gene: TRBJ2-5
D gene: .

CDR3 protein: CAAFTAGELFF
CDR3 DNA: TGTGCCGCCTTTACAGCCGGGGAGCTGTTTTTT
V gene: TRBV6-6
clone size: once
CDR3 length: 11
J gene: TRBJ2-2
D gene: .

CDR3 protein: CASSNGGRDNEQFF
CDR3 DNA: TGTGCCAGCAGCAACGGGGGGCGCGACAATGAGCAGTTCTTC
V gene: TRBV7-6
clone size: .
CDR3 length: 14
J gene: TRBJ2-1
D gene: .

CDR3 protein: CASTWPEGGVGYTF
CDR3 DNA: TGTGCCAGCACATGGCCCGAGGGAGGTGTTGGCTACACCTTC
V gene: TRBV2
clone size: .
CDR3 length: 14
J gene: TRBJ1-2
D gene: .

CDR3 protein: CASSARTGMNTEAFF
CDR3 DNA: TGTGCCAGCAGCGCAAGGACAGGGATGAACACTGAAGCTTTCTTT
V gene: TRBV7-6
clone size: .
CDR3 length: 15
J gene: TRBJ1-1
D gene: TRBD1

CDR3 protein: CASSYWQGTYEQYF
CDR3 DNA: TGTGCCAGCAGTTACTGGCAGGGGACCTACGAGCAGTACTTC
V gene: TRBV6-2/TRBV6-3
clone size: .
CDR3 length: 14
J gene: TRBJ2-7
D gene: .

CDR3 protein: CASSAGQAQNSPLHF
CDR3 DNA: TGTGCCAGCAGCGCCGGACAGGCTCAAAATTCACCCCTCCACTTT
V gene: TRBV11-2
clone size: .
CDR3 length: 15
J gene: TRBJ1-6
D gene: TRBD1

CDR3 protein: CATSDQQGASTDTQYF
CDR3 DNA: TGTGCCACCAGTGATCAACAGGGTGCTAGCACAGATACGCAGTATTTT
V gene: TRBV24-1
clone size: once
CDR3 length: 16
J gene: TRBJ2-3
D gene: .

CDR3 protein: CASSQGLGAYNEQFF
CDR3 DNA: TGTGCCAGCTCACAGGGACTAGGGGCCTACAATGAGCAGTTCTTC
V gene: TRBV18
clone size: .
CDR3 length: 15
J gene: TRBJ2-1
D gene: TRBD2

CDR3 protein: CASSSSRADTQYF
CDR3 DNA: TGTGCCAGCAGCTCGAGCCGGGCAGATACGCAGTATTTT
V gene: TRBV7-9
clone size: .
CDR3 length: 13
J gene: TRBJ2-3
D gene: .

CDR3 protein: CASSPLAGDTGELFF
CDR3 DNA: TGCGCCAGCAGTCCACTAGCGGGAGACACCGGGGAGCTGTTTTTT
V gene: TRBV10-1
clone size: .
CDR3 length: 15
J gene: TRBJ2-2
D gene: TRBD2

CDR3 protein: CASKGGSSYEQYF
CDR3 DNA: TGTGCCAGCAAAGGAGGGTCGTCCTACGAGCAGTACTTC
V gene: TRBV2
clone size: .
CDR3 length: 13
J gene: TRBJ2-7
D gene: .

CDR3 protein: CASSYNNQPQHF
CDR3 DNA: TGTGCCAGCAGCTACAATAATCAGCCCCAGCATTTT
V gene: TRBV5-4
clone size: .
CDR3 length: 12
J gene: TRBJ1-5
D gene: .

CDR3 protein: CASSFRGDRNDYGYTF
CDR3 DNA: TGTGCCAGCAGTTTCCGCGGGGACAGAAACGACTATGGCTACACCTTC
V gene: TRBV27
clone size: .
CDR3 length: 16
J gene: TRBJ1-2
D gene: TRBD1

CDR3 protein: CASTSGRNNEQFF
CDR3 DNA: TGTGCCAGTACTAGCGGGAGGAACAATGAGCAGTTCTTC
V gene: TRBV3-1/TRBV3-2
clone size: .
CDR3 length: 13
J gene: TRBJ2-1
D gene: TRBD2

CDR3 protein: CASRLAYRGAKAEAFF
CDR3 DNA: TGTGCAAGTCGCTTAGCGTATCGGGGGGCTAAAGCTGAAGCTTTCTTT
V gene: TRBV12-2
clone size: .
CDR3 length: 16
J gene: TRBJ1-1
D gene: .

CDR3 protein: CASSEQRTSGGYTDTQYF
CDR3 DNA: TGTGCCAGCAGTGAGCAACGGACTAGCGGGGGGTACACAGATACGCAGTATTTT
V gene: TRBV6-1
clone size: .
CDR3 length: 18
J gene: TRBJ2-3
D gene: TRBD2

CDR3 protein: CASSFRTSGPYNEQFF
CDR3 DNA: TGCGCCAGCAGCTTCCGGACTAGCGGGCCGTACAATGAGCAGTTCTTC
V gene: TRBV5-1
clone size: .
CDR3 length: 16
J gene: TRBJ2-1
D gene: TRBD2

CDR3 protein: CASSLNPTGVGDIQYF
CDR3 DNA: TGTGCCAGCAGCTTAAATCCCACAGGGGTGGGAGACATTCAGTACTTC
V gene: TRBV5-5
clone size: .
CDR3 length: 16
J gene: TRBJ2-4
D gene: TRBD1

CDR3 protein: CASSGQGFHEKLFF
CDR3 DNA: TGTGCCAGCAGTGGACAGGGTTTTCATGAAAAACTGTTTTTT
V gene: TRBV28
clone size: .
CDR3 length: 14
J gene: TRBJ1-4
D gene: TRBD1

CDR3 protein: CSGTGQGGEGNTIYF
CDR3 DNA: TGCAGTGGGACCGGACAGGGGGGTGAGGGAAACACCATATATTTT
V gene: TRBV29-1
clone size: .
CDR3 length: 15
J gene: TRBJ1-3
D gene: TRBD1

CDR3 protein: CASSNRVDTQYF
CDR3 DNA: TGTGCCAGCAGCAACAGGGTAGATACGCAGTATTTT
V gene: TRBV7-2
clone size: .
CDR3 length: 12
J gene: TRBJ2-3
D gene: .

CDR3 protein: CASSEPGQGAWEQFF
CDR3 DNA: TGCGCCAGCAGCGAGCCGGGACAGGGGGCCTGGGAGCAGTTCTTC
V gene: TRBV5-1
clone size: once
CDR3 length: 15
J gene: TRBJ2-1
D gene: TRBD1

CDR3 protein: CASSQIVGFVRGGSPLHF
CDR3 DNA: TGTGCCAGCAGCCAAATCGTCGGGTTTGTCAGAGGGGGTTCACCCCTCCACTTT
V gene: TRBV28
clone size: .
CDR3 length: 18
J gene: TRBJ1-6
D gene: .

CDR3 protein: CSALTPAEVTQYF
CDR3 DNA: TGCAGCGCCTTGACCCCGGCGGAGGTTACGCAGTATTTT
V gene: TRBV29-1
clone size: once
CDR3 length: 13
J gene: TRBJ2-3
D gene: .

CDR3 protein: CASSLSGTGYEQYF
CDR3 DNA: TGCGCCAGCAGCTTAAGCGGGACTGGCTACGAGCAGTACTTC
V gene: TRBV5-1
clone size: .
CDR3 length: 14
J gene: TRBJ2-7
D gene: TRBD2

CDR3 protein: CASSDKSGGAGNIQYF
CDR3 DNA: TGTGCCAGCAGCGACAAGAGCGGGGGGGCCGGAAACATTCAGTACTTC
V gene: TRBV7-2
clone size: .
CDR3 length: 16
J gene: TRBJ2-4
D gene: TRBD2

CDR3 protein: CAESWDLMGGTQYF
CDR3 DNA: TGTGCCGAATCGTGGGACCTTATGGGAGGTACGCAGTATTTT
V gene: TRBV30
clone size: .
CDR3 length: 14
J gene: TRBJ2-3
D gene: .

CDR3 protein: CASSQRTGGDGDTQYF
CDR3 DNA: TGTGCCAGCAGCCAAAGGACAGGGGGTGACGGAGATACGCAGTATTTT
V gene: TRBV9
clone size: .
CDR3 length: 16
J gene: TRBJ2-3
D gene: TRBD1

CDR3 protein: CASSLNTDNGPLGTDTQYF
CDR3 DNA: TGTGCCAGTAGTCTAAACACCGACAACGGCCCCCTTGGCACAGATACGCAGTATTTT
V gene: TRBV19
clone size: few
CDR3 length: 19
J gene: TRBJ2-3
D gene: .

CDR3 protein: CASSLVGLAGITDTQYF
CDR3 DNA: TGCGCCAGCAGCTTGGTGGGACTAGCGGGGATCACAGATACGCAGTATTTT
V gene: TRBV5-1
clone size: .
CDR3 length: 17
J gene: TRBJ2-3
D gene: TRBD2

CDR3 protein: CATSDLGAGRQETQYF
CDR3 DNA: TGTGCCACCAGTGATCTCGGGGCAGGGAGGCAGGAGACCCAGTACTTC
V gene: TRBV24-1
clone size: .
CDR3 length: 16
J gene: TRBJ2-5
D gene: .

CDR3 protein: CAWNRGGPTSDTQYF
CDR3 DNA: TGTGCCTGGAATCGCGGCGGCCCCACTTCCGATACGCAGTATTTT
V gene: TRBV30
clone size: .
CDR3 length: 15
J gene: TRBJ2-3
D gene: .